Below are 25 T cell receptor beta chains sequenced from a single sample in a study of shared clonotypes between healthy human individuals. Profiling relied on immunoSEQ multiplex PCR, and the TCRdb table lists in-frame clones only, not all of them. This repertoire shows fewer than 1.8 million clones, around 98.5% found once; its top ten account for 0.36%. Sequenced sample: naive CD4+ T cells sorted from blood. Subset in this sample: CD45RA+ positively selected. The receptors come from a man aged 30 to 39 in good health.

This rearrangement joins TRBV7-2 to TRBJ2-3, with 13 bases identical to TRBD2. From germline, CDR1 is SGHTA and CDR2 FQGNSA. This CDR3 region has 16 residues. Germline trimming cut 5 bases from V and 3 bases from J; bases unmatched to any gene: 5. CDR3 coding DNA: TGTGCCAGCAGCCCACCGGGACTAGCGGGAACAGATACGCAGTATTTT. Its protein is CASSPPGLAGTDTQYF.

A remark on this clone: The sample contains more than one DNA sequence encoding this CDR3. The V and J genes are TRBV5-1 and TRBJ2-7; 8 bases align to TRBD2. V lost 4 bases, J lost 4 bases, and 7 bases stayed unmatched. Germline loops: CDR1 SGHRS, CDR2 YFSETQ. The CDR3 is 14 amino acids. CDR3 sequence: CASSLAGGGYEQYF. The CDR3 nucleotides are TGCGCCAGCAGCCTGGCGGGGGGAGGATACGAGCAGTACTTC.

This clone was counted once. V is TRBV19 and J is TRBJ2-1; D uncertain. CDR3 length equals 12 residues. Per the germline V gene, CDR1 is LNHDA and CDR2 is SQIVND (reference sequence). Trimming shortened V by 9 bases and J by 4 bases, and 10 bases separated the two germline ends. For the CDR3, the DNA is TGTGCCAGCGCGGCAGGATACAATGAGCAGTTCTTC. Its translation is CASAAGYNEQFF. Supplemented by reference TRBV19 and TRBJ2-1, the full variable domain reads DGGITQSPKYLFRKEGQNVTLSCEQNLNHDAMYWYRQDPGQGLRLIYYSQIVNDFQKGDIAEGYSVSREKKESFPLTVTSAQKNPTAFYLCASAAGYNEQFFGPGTRLTVL.

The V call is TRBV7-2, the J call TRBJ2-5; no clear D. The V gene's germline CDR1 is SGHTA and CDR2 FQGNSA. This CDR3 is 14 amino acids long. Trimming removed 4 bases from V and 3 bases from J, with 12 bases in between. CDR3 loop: CASSYWTGKETQYF. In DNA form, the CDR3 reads TGTGCCAGCAGCTATTGGACGGGTAAAGAGACCCAGTACTTC.

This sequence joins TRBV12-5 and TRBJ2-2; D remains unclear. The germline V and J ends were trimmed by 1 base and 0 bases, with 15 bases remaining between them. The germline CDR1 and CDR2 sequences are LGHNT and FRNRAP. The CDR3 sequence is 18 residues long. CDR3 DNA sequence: TGTGCTAGTGGTTTGGGAGATCGGACGGTCGCGAACACCGGGGAGCTGTTTTTT. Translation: CASGLGDRTVANTGELFF.

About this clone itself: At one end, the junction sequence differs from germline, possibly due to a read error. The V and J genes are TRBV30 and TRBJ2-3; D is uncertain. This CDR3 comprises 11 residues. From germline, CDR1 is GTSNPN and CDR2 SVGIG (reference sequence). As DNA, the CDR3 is TGTGCCTGGAGTGGCCGTAGACGGGTTCGTTTT. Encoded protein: CAWSGRRRVRF. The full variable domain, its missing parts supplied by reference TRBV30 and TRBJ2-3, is SQTIHQWPATLVQPVGSPLSLECTVEGTSNPNLYWYRQAAGRGLQLLFYSVGIGQISSEVPQNLSASRPQDRQFILSSKKLLLSDSGFYLCAWSGRRRVRFGPGTRLTVL.

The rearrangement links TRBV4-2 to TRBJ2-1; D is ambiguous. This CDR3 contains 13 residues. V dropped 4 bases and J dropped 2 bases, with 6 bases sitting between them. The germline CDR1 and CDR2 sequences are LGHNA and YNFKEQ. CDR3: CASSPGPYNEQFF. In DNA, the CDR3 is TGTGCCAGCAGCCCGGGCCCCTACAATGAGCAGTTCTTC.

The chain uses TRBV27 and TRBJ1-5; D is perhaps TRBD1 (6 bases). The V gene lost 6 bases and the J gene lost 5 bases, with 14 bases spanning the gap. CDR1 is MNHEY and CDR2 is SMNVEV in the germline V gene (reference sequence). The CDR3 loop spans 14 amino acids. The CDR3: CASSASGGHQPQHF. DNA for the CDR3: TGTGCCAGCAGCGCGTCGGGGGGGCATCAGCCCCAGCATTTT.

The CDR3 region is CAISESTGTWVRYF. The CDR3 bases are TGTGCCATCAGTGAGTCCACGGGTACCTGGGTGAGGTACTTC. The genes are TRBV10-3 and TRBJ2-7, with D uncertain. The CDR3 runs to 14 residues. V dropped 0 bases and J dropped 12 bases, with 18 bases sitting between them. The germline gives CDR1 ENHRY, CDR2 SYGVKD.

Written as DNA, the CDR3 is TGTGCCAGCAGCTTAGTGTCAGGGAACAATCAGCCCCAGCATTTT. Amino acid sequence: CASSLVSGNNQPQHF. The V and J genes are TRBV7-2 and TRBJ1-5, with D possibly TRBD1 on 5 matching bases. Per germline, CDR1 SGHTA and CDR2 FQGNSA. The CDR3 runs 15 residues. The V and J ends lost 1 base and 3 bases respectively, with 10 bases between them.

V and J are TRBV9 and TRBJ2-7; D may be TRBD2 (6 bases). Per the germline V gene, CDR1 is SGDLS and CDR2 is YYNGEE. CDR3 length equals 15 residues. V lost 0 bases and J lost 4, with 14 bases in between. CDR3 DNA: TGTGCCAGCAGCGTAGCTTGGGGACTTGATTACGAGCAGTACTTC. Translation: CASSVAWGLDYEQYF.

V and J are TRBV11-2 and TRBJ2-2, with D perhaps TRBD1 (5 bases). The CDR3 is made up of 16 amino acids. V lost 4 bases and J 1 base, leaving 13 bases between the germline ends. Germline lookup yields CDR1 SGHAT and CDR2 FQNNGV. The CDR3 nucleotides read TGTGCCAGCAGCTCCCTTCAGGGAAAGAACACCGGGGAGCTGTTTTTT. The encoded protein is CASSSLQGKNTGELFF.

The CDR3 loop is CASSIRTTSTDTQYF. The CDR3 bases are TGCGCCAGCAGCATCCGAACTACTAGCACAGATACGCAGTATTTT. The chain is built from TRBV4-3 and TRBJ2-3; D unclear. This CDR3 region has 15 residues. V was trimmed by 5 bases and J by 0 bases, leaving 12 bases between them. CDR1 is LGHNA, CDR2 YSLEER, per germline.

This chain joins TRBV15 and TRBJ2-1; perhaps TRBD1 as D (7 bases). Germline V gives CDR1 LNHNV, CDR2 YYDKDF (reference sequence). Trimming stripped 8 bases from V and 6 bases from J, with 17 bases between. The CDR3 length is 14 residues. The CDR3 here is CATQPRQGGNEQFF. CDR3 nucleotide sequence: TGTGCCACCCAGCCCCGACAGGGAGGCAATGAGCAGTTCTTC.

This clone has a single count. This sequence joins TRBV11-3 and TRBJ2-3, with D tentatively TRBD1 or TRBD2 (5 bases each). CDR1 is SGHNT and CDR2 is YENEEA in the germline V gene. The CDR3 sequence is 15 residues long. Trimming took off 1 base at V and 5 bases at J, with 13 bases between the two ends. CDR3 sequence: CASSLGGTSGDTQYF. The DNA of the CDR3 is TGTGCCAGCAGCTTAGGTGGGACCAGCGGAGATACGCAGTATTTT.

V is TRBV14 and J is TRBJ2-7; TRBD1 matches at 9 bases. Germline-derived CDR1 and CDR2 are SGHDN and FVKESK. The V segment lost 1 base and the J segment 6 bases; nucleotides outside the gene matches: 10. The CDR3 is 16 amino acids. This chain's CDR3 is CASSQVIGTGSVEQYF. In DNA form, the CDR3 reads TGTGCCAGCAGCCAAGTCATTGGGACAGGGAGCGTCGAGCAGTACTTC.

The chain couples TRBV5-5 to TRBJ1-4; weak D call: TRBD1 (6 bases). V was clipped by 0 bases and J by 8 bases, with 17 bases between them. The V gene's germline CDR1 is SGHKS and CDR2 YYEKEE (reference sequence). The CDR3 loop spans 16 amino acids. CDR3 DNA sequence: TGTGCCAGCAGCTTGGCGTTTCAGGGACACAGAGAAAAACTGTTTTTT. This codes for CASSLAFQGHREKLFF.

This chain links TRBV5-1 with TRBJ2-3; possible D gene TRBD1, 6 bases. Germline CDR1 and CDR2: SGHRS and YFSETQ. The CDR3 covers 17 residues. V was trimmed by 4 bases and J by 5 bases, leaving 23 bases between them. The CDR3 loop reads CASSLQPGTRSEDTQYF. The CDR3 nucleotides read TGCGCCAGCAGCCTCCAGCCCGGGACACGCTCTGAAGATACGCAGTATTTT.

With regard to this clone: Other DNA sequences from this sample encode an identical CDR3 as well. CDR3 DNA sequence: TGTGCCAGCAGCTTGGGGGGGCGGAGCTCCTACGAGCAGTACTTC. As protein: CASSLGGRSSYEQYF. The chain recombines TRBV7-2 with TRBJ2-7; D may be TRBD2 (7 bases). The V and J ends lost 3 bases and 0 bases respectively, with 12 bases between them. The germline V gene encodes CDR1 SGHTA and CDR2 FQGNSA. There are 15 residues in the CDR3.

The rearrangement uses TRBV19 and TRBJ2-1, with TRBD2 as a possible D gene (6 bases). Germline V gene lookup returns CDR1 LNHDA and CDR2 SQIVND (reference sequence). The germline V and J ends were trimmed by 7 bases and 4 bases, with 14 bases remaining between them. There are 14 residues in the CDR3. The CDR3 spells CASNRLGGYNEQFF. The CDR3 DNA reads TGTGCCAGTAACCGACTAGGAGGGTACAATGAGCAGTTCTTC.

CDR3 in amino acids: CASSTPGLQSNGYTF. For the CDR3, the DNA is TGTGCCAGCAGTACCCCAGGACTCCAATCAAATGGCTACACCTTC. This chain connects TRBV28 to TRBJ1-2; no clear D. This CDR3 has 15 amino acids. Germline V gene data show CDR1 as MDHEN and CDR2 as SYDVKM. V lost 5 bases to trimming and J lost 6 bases, with 19 bases between them.

CDR3 coding DNA: TGTGCCTGGAGTGTAGGGGACTATACGAACAATGAGCAGTTCTTC. This encodes CAWSVGDYTNNEQFF. V usage is TRBV30 and J usage is TRBJ2-1; 7 nucleotides line up with TRBD2. Germline V gene sequence: CDR1 GTSNPN, CDR2 SVGIG (reference sequence). Trimming at V came to 0 bases and at J to 5 bases, leaving 7 bases not matched to a gene. The CDR3 extends over 15 amino acids.

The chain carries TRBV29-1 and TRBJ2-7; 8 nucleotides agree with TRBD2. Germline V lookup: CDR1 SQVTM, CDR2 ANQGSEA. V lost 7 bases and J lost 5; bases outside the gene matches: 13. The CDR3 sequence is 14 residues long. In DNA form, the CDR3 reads TGCAGCGCTGCCCAGGCGTCGGGGGGGAACGAGCAGTACTTC. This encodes CSAAQASGGNEQYF.

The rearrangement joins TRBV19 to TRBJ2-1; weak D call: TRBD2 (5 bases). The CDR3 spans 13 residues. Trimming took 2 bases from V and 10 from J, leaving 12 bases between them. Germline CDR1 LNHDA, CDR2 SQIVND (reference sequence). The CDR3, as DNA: TGTGCCAGTAGTATAAGAGGGATTGGAGAGCAGTTCTTC. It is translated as CASSIRGIGEQFF.

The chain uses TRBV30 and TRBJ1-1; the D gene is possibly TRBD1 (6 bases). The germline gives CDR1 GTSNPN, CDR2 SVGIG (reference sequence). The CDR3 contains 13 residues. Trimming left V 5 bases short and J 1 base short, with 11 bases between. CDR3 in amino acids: CAWVGHPNTEAFF. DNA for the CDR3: TGTGCCTGGGTGGGACATCCGAACACTGAAGCTTTCTTT. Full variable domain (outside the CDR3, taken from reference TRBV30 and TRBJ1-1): SQTIHQWPATLVQPVGSPLSLECTVEGTSNPNLYWYRQAAGRGLQLLFYSVGIGQISSEVPQNLSASRPQDRQFILSSKKLLLSDSGFYLCAWVGHPNTEAFFGQGTRLTVV.